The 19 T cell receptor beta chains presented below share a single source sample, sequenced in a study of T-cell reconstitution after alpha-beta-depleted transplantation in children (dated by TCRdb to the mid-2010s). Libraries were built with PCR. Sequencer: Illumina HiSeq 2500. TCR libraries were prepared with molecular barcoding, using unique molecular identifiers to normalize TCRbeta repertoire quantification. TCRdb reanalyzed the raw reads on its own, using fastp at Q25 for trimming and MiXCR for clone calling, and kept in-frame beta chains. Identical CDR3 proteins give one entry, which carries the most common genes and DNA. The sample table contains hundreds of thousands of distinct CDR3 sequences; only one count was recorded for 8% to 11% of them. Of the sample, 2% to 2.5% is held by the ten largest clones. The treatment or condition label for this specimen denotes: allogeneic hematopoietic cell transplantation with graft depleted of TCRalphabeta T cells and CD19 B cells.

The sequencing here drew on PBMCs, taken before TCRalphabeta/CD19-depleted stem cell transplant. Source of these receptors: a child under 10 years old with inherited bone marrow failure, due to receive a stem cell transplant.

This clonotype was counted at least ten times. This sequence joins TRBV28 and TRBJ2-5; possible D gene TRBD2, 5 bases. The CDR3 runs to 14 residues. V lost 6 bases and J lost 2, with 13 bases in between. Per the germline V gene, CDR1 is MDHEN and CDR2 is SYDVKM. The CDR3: CASRTPRTQETQYF. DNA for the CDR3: TGTGCCAGCAGGACTCCCAGGACTCAAGAGACCCAGTACTTC.

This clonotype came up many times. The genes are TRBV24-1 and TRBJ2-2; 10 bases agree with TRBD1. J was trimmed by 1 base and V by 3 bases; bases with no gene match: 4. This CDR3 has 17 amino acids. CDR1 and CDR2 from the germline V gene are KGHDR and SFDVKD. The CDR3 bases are TGTGCCACCAGTGATAGGACAGGGGGTTGGAACACCGGGGAGCTGTTTTTT. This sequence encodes CATSDRTGGWNTGELFF.

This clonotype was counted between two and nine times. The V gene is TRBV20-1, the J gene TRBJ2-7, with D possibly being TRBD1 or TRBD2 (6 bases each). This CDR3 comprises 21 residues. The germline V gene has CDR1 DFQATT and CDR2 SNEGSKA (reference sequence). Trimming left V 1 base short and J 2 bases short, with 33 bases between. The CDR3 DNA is TGCAGTGCTAGAGTTTTTAGTCGGTTTGGGGGGCGACTATCGGGGGCCTACGAGCAGTACTTC. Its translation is CSARVFSRFGGRLSGAYEQYF.

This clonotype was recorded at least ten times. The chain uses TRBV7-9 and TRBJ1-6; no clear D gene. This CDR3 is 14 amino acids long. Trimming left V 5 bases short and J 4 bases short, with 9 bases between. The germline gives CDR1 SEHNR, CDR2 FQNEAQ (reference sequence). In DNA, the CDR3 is TGTGCCAGCAGCCCAACAGATTATAATTCACCCCTCCACTTT. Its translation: CASSPTDYNSPLHF.

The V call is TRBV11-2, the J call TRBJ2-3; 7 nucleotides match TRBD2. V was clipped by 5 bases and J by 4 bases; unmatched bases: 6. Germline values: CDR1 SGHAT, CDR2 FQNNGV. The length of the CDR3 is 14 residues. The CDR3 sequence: CASSPPAGPDTQYF. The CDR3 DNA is TGTGCCAGCAGCCCCCCAGCGGGGCCAGATACGCAGTATTTT.

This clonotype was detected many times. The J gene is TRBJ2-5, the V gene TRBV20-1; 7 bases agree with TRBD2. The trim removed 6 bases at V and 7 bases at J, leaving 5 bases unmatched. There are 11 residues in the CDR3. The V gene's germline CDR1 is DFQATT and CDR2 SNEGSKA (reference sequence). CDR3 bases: TGCAGTGCCATTGGGGGGGGGACCCAGTACTTC. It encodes CSAIGGGTQYF.

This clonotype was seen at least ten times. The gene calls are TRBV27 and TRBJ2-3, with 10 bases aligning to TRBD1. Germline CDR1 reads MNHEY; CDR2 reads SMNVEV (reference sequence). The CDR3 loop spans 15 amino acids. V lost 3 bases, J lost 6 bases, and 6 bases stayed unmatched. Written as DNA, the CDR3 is TGTGCCAGCAGTTTCCGGGACAGGGGAGGGGATACGCAGTATTTT. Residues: CASSFRDRGGDTQYF.

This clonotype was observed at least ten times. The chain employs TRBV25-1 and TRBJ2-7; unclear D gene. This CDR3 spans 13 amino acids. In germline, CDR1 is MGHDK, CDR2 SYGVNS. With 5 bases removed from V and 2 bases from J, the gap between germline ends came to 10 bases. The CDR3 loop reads CASSWTETYEQYF. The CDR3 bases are TGTGCCAGCAGTTGGACGGAAACCTACGAGCAGTACTTC.

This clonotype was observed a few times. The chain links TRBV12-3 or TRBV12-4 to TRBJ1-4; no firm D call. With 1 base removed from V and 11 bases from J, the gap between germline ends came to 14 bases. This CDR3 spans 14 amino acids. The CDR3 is CASSLVSSVSKLFF. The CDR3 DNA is TGTGCCAGCAGTTTAGTGTCATCCGTTTCCAAACTGTTTTTT.

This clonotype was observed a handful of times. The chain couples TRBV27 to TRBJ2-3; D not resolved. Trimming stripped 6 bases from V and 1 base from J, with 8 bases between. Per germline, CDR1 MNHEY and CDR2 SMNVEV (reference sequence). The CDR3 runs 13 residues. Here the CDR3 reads CASRYLGTDTQYF. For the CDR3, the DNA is TGTGCCAGCAGGTACCTAGGCACAGATACGCAGTATTTT.

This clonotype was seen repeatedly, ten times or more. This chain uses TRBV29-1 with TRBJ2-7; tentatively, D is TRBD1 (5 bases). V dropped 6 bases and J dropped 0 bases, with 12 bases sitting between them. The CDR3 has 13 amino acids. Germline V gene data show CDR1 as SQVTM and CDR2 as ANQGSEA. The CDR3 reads CSVGVSSSYEQYF. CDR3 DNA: TGCAGCGTAGGGGTTTCATCCTCCTACGAGCAGTACTTC.

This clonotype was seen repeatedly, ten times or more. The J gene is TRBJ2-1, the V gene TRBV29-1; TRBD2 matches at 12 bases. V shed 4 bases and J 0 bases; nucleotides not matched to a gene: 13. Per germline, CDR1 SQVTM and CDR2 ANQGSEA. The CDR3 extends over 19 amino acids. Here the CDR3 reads CSVGPTGLAGWSSYNEQFF. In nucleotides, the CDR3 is TGCAGCGTTGGCCCTACGGGACTAGCGGGTTGGAGCTCCTACAATGAGCAGTTCTTC.

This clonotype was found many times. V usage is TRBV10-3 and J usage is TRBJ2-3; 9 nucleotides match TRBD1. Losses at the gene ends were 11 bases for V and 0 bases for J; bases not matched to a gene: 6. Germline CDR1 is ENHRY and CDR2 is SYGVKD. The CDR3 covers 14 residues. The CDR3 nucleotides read TGTGCCTCCAGGACAGGGGCGAGCACAGATACGCAGTATTTT. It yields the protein CASRTGASTDTQYF.

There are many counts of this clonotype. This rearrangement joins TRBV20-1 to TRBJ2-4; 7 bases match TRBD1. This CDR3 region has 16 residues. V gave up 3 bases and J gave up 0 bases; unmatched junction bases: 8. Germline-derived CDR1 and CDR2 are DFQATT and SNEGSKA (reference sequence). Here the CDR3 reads CSASPTGFLAKNIQYF. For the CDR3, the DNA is TGCAGTGCTAGTCCGACAGGGTTCCTAGCCAAAAACATTCAGTACTTC.

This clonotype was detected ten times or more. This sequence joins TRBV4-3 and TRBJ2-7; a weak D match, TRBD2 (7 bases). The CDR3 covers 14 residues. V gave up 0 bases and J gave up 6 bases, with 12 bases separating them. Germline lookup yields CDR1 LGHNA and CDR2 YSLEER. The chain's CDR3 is CASSQDRGGGEQYF. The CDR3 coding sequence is TGCGCCAGCAGCCAAGATCGAGGGGGGGGCGAGCAGTACTTC.

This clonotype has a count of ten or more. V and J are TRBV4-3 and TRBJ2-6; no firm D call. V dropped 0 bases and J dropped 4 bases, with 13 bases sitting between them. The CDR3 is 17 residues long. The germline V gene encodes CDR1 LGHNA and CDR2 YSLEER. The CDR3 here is CASSQDGGSPGANVLTF. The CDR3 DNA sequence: TGCGCCAGCAGCCAAGACGGTGGTAGTCCCGGGGCCAACGTCCTGACTTTC.

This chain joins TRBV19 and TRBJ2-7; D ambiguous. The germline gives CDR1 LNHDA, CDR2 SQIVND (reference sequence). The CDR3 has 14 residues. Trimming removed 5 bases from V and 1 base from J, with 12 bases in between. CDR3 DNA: TGTGCCAGTAGTTGGCAGGTTCGGTCCTACGAGCAGTACTTC. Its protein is CASSWQVRSYEQYF. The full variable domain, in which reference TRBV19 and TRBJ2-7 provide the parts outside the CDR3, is DGGITQSPKYLFRKEGQNVTLSCEQNLNHDAMYWYRQDPGQGLRLIYYSQIVNDFQKGDIAEGYSVSREKKESFPLTVTSAQKNPTAFYLCASSWQVRSYEQYFGPGTRLTVT.

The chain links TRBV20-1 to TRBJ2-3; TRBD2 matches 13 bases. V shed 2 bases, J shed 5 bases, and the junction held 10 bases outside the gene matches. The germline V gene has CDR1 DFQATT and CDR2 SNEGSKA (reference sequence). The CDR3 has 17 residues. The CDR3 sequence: CSARSIGLAGVLDTQYF. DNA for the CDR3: TGCAGTGCTAGATCCATAGGACTAGCGGGAGTTTTAGATACGCAGTATTTT.

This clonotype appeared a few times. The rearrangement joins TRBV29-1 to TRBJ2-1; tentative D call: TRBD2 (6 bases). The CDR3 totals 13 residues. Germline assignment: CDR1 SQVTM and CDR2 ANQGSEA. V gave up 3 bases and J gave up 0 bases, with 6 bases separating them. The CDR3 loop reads CSVDGSSYNEQFF. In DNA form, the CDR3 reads TGCAGCGTTGACGGGAGCTCCTACAATGAGCAGTTCTTC.